This TCR beta chain comes out of a study of blood T cell repertoires in COVID-19. Study information: Sample material is recorded as cDNA or gDNA derived from T cells, B-cell-depleted T cells, or PBMCs.

This clone showed up just once. Per germline, CDR1 DFQATT and CDR2 SNEGSKA (reference sequence). This CDR3 has 11 residues. Trimming pared 5 bases from V and 4 bases from J, leaving 9 bases between. In the source study's methods: Estimated nucleated cell counts came from reference gene primer amplification. Profiling relied on immunoSEQ multiplex PCR, and the TCRdb table lists in-frame clones only, not all of them. The V and J calls and clone size come from that table; D and trimming were worked out from the DNA. The profile covers 170,000 or so clones, with almost 85% appearing a single time and less than 15% taken by the ten largest.

Sequencing was carried out using peripheral blood. The sequence came from a man between 18 and 29 years old with active or convalescent COVID-19. This sequence joins TRBV20-1 and TRBJ2-7; a weak D match, TRBD1 (5 bases). This chain's CDR3 is CSALDKYEQYF. The CDR3 DNA reads TGCAGTGCTTTGGACAAGTACGAGCAGTACTTC.